These T cell receptor beta chains were read from a single sample in a study of T-cell reconstitution after alpha-beta-depleted transplantation in children. TCRdb itself ran the PCR reads through MiXCR, one entry per CDR3 protein. The sample carries about 220,000 distinct CDR3 sequences, approximately 17% recorded once. Sequencing used PBMCs, mostly from graft donor cells, obtained 360 days after TCRalphabeta/CD19-depleted stem cell transplant. The source of these receptors is a male patient between 2 and 10 years old who had a stem cell transplant for acute lymphoblastic leukemia, so the T cells may come from the graft donor. CDR3s include the opening cysteine and the closing phenylalanine or tryptophan. The D gene is left open where the match is weak. Clone size is stated in some rows and not others, as once, few, many or a class when expanded.

v_gene,d_gene,j_gene,abundance,CDR3nt,CDR3aa
TRBV3-1,TRBD2,TRBJ2-1,few,TGTGCCAGCAGCGCCTCCGGGGCACGACTAGCGGGAGTGGGTAATGAGCAGTTCTTC,CASSASGARLAGVGNEQFF
TRBV11-1,TRBD1,TRBJ2-1,-,TGTGCCAGCAGCTCCTCCGGGACAGCTAAGCGGTCACCTTACAATGAGCAGTTCTTC,CASSSSGTAKRSPYNEQFF
TRBV12-3/TRBV12-4,-,TRBJ1-1,-,TGTGCCAGCAGTTTAGGCCAACTGGAAGCTTTCTTT,CASSLGQLEAFF
TRBV12-3/TRBV12-4,TRBD2,TRBJ2-7,few,TGTGCCAGCACTCGGGGGGGCCCCTCGTTCGAGCAGTACTTC,CASTRGGPSFEQYF
TRBV5-5,-,TRBJ2-7,-,TGTGCCAGCAGCTTGCGGCAGGGAGGATACGAGCAGTACTTC,CASSLRQGGYEQYF
TRBV24-1,-,TRBJ2-5,few,TGTGCCACCAGTTGGGCGTCAGGCGGCCAAGAGACCCAGTACTTC,CATSWASGGQETQYF
TRBV27,TRBD1,TRBJ2-2,many,TGTGCCAGCAGTCCCGGACAGGCTATTTACGGGGAGCTGTTTTTT,CASSPGQAIYGELFF
TRBV29-1,-,TRBJ2-1,few,TGCAGCGCCTTGAGAGACCGAAACAATGAGCAGTTCTTC,CSALRDRNNEQFF
TRBV7-7,-,TRBJ2-3,-,TGTGCCAGCAGCTTACACTCCGGAGATACGCAGTATTTT,CASSLHSGDTQYF
TRBV7-2,TRBD2,TRBJ2-1,few,TGTGCCAGCAGCACAGGACTAGTCGCCAATGAGCAGTTCTTC,CASSTGLVANEQFF
TRBV27,-,TRBJ1-1,many,TGTGCCAGCACCGCCCACAGGGACACTGAAGCTTTCTTT,CASTAHRDTEAFF
TRBV5-6,-,TRBJ1-1,-,TGTGCCAGCAGCTTAGCAGGGGTTAGCACTGAAGCTTTCTTT,CASSLAGVSTEAFF
TRBV4-3,-,TRBJ1-4,-,TGCGCCAGCAGTCCAGGCCCTCCCGAGGGGGAAAAACTGTTTTTT,CASSPGPPEGEKLFF
TRBV5-1,-,TRBJ2-6,-,TGCGCCAGCAGCCCCCAGGCACCTATATCTGGGGCCAACGTCCTGACTTTC,CASSPQAPISGANVLTF
TRBV2,-,TRBJ2-5,-,TGTGCCACCACGCCTAGGGGGAGCGAAGAGACCCAGTACTTC,CATTPRGSEETQYF
TRBV3-1,-,TRBJ2-7,-,TGTGCCAGCAGCCAAGGTCAAGGAGAGTCGTACTTC,CASSQGQGESYF